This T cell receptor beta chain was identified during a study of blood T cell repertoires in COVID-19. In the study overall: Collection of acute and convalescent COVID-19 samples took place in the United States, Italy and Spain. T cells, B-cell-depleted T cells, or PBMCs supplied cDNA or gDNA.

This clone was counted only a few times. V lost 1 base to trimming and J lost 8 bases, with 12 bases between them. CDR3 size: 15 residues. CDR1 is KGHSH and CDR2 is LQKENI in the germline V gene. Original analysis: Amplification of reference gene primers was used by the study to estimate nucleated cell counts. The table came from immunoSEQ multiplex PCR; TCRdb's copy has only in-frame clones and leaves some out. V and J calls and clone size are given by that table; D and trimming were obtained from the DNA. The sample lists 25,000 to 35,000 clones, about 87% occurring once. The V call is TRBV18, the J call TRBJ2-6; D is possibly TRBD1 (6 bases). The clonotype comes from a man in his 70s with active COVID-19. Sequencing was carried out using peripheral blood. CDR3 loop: CASSPLEGVSNVLTF. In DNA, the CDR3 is TGTGCCAGCTCACCACTTGAGGGGGTTTCCAACGTCCTGACTTTC.